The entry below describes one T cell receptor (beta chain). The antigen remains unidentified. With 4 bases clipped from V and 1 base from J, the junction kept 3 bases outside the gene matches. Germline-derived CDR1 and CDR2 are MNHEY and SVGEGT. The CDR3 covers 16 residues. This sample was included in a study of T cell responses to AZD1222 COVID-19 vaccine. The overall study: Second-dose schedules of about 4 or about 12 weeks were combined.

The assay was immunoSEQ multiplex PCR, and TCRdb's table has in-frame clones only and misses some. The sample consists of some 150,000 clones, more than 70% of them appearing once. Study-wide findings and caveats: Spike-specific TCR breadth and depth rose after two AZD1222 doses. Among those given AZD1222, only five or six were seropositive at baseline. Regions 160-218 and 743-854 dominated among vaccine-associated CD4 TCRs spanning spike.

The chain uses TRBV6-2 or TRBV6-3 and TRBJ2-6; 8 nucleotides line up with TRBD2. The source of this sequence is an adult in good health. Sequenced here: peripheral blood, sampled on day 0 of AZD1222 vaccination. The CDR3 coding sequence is TGTGCCAGCAGTTCGCGGGGGGCGTCTGGGGCCAACGTCCTGACTTTC. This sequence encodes CASSSRGASGANVLTF.